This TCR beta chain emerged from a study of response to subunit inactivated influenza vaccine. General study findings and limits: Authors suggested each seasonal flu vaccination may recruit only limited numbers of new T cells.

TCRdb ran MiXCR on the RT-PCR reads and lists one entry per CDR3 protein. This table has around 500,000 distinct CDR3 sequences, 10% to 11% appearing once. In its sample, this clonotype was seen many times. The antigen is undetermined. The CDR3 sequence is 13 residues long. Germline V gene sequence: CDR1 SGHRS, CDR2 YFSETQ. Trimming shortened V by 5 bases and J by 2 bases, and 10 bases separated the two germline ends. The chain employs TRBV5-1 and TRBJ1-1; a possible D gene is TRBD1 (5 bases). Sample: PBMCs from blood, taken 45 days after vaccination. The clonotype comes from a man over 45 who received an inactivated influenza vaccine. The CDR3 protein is CASRGGDNTEAFF. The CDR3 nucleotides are TGCGCCAGCAGGGGTGGGGACAACACTGAAGCTTTCTTT.